This T cell receptor beta chain originates from a study of shared clonotypes between healthy human individuals. Whole-study results and caveats: Memory subsets had estimated richness that was generally smaller than that of naive subsets.

A few counts support this clone. Its target is unknown. Produced via immunoSEQ multiplex PCR; TCRdb's table is partial and in-frame only. The table has about 520,000 clones, approximately 94% seen once. V lost 3 bases, J lost 8 bases, and 11 bases lay in between. The CDR3 extends over 13 amino acids. Germline CDR1 is LNHDA and CDR2 is SQIVND (reference sequence). The sequence came from a woman aged 25 to 39 in good health. Sequencing was performed on naive CD4+ T cells sorted from blood. The subset is: CD45RA+ positively selected. This chain joins TRBV19 and TRBJ1-5, with a tentative D call TRBD1 (5 bases). The CDR3 sequence: CASSMGVGEPQHF. The CDR3 DNA reads as TGTGCCAGTAGTATGGGGGTCGGCGAGCCCCAGCATTTT.